These 23 T cell receptor beta chains share one sample of origin, sequenced in a study of T-cell reconstitution after alpha-beta-depleted transplantation in children. This sample's TCRbeta library carried unique molecular identifier barcodes. Each CDR3 protein gets one entry after TCRdb re-called the PCR reads with MiXCR. The table includes about 440,000 distinct CDR3 sequences, over 40% detected once. The sample consisted of PBMCs, taken before TCRalphabeta/CD19-depleted stem cell transplant. All receptors derive from a girl aged 2 to 10 with aplastic anemia, due to receive a stem cell transplant.

The chain joins TRBV7-9 to TRBJ1-5; no clear D gene. Germline CDR1 is SEHNR and CDR2 is FQNEAQ (reference sequence). The CDR3 spans 16 residues. Trimming took off 0 bases at V and 0 bases at J, with 9 bases between the two ends. CDR3: CASSLAGRYSNQPQHF. In nucleotides, the CDR3 is TGTGCCAGCAGCTTAGCGGGCCGATATAGCAATCAGCCCCAGCATTTT. The full variable domain, completed using reference TRBV7-9 and TRBJ1-5, is DTGVSQNPRHKITKRGQNVTFRCDPISEHNRLYWYRQTLGQGPEFLTYFQNEAQLEKSRLLSDRFSAERPKGSFSTLEIQRTEQGDSAMYLCASSLAGRYSNQPQHFGDGTRLSIL.

This clonotype was picked up many times. The J gene is TRBJ2-5, the V gene TRBV5-8; D is uncertain. Germline V gene lookup returns CDR1 SGHTS and CDR2 YDEGEE. The CDR3 runs 15 residues. Trimming cost V 1 base and J 1 base, with 11 bases left between them. CDR3 sequence reads: CASSLPWQAQETQYF. CDR3 DNA: TGTGCCAGCAGCTTGCCCTGGCAGGCCCAAGAGACCCAGTACTTC.

The count of this clonotype is one. V usage is TRBV7-8 and J usage is TRBJ2-4; 14 bases align to TRBD2. The ends lost 2 bases at V and 9 bases at J; junction bases unmatched: 12. Germline V CDR1 and CDR2: SGHVS, FQNEAQ. The CDR3 sequence is 18 residues long. The CDR3 region is CASSLTDSGLAGAGIQYF. The CDR3 region has the DNA TGTGCCAGCAGCTTAACCGATTCGGGACTAGCGGGGGCGGGCATTCAGTACTTC.

This clonotype occurred a few times. The chain is built from TRBV2 and TRBJ2-7, with D perhaps TRBD1 (5 bases). From germline, CDR1 is SNHLY and CDR2 FYNNEI. Trimming left V 0 bases short and J 0 bases short, with 9 bases between. The CDR3 spans 15 residues. This chain's CDR3 is CASSEANRSSYEQYF. CDR3 coding DNA: TGTGCCAGCAGTGAAGCGAACAGGAGCTCCTACGAGCAGTACTTC.

This chain connects TRBV20-1 to TRBJ1-5, with a tentative D call TRBD1 (5 bases). Trimming pared 5 bases from V and 7 bases from J, leaving 15 bases between. Per the germline V gene, CDR1 is DFQATT and CDR2 is SNEGSKA (reference sequence). The CDR3 covers 13 residues. The CDR3 sequence: CSAFSPGPQPQHF. CDR3 bases: TGCAGTGCTTTTAGCCCGGGACCCCAGCCCCAGCATTTT.

This chain uses TRBV6-4 with TRBJ1-3, with 9 bases aligning to TRBD1. This CDR3 contains 15 residues. The V and J ends lost 6 bases and 5 bases, in that order; junction bases with no gene match: 8. Looked up from germline, CDR1 is MRHNA and CDR2 is SNTAGT. DNA of the CDR3: TGTGCCAGCAGCTTTCCCGGACAGGGGAGAAACACCATATATTTT. Its translation is CASSFPGQGRNTIYF.

This clonotype was picked up many times. The gene calls are TRBV10-3 and TRBJ1-1; the D is unclear. Trimming shortened V by 6 bases and J by 5 bases, and 10 bases separated the two germline ends. The CDR3 sequence is 12 residues long. The germline gives CDR1 ENHRY, CDR2 SYGVKD. CDR3 in DNA: TGTGCCATCAGGGAGGTAGGGACTGAAGCTTTCTTT. This encodes CAIREVGTEAFF.

This clonotype was observed many times. The chain combines TRBV7-9 with TRBJ2-1; D perhaps matches TRBD2 (5 bases). CDR1 and CDR2 (germline): SEHNR, FQNEAQ (reference sequence). V lost 6 bases to trimming and J lost 9 bases, with 9 bases between them. This CDR3 region has 11 residues. The CDR3 sequence: CASSRAGEQFF. CDR3 coding DNA: TGTGCCAGCAGTCGGGCGGGTGAGCAGTTCTTC. The whole variable domain, remainder taken from reference TRBV7-9 and TRBJ2-1, is DTGVSQNPRHKITKRGQNVTFRCDPISEHNRLYWYRQTLGQGPEFLTYFQNEAQLEKSRLLSDRFSAERPKGSFSTLEIQRTEQGDSAMYLCASSRAGEQFFGPGTRLTVL.

This clonotype was recorded a few times. The CDR3 protein is CASSQVARAGETQYF. CDR3 nucleotide sequence: TGCGCCAGCAGCCAAGTGGCCCGGGCGGGAGAGACCCAGTACTTC. The chain employs TRBV4-3 and TRBJ2-5, with D perhaps TRBD2 (5 bases). The CDR3 has 15 residues. The V gene's germline CDR1 is LGHNA and CDR2 YSLEER. The germline V and J ends were trimmed by 1 base and 4 bases, with 13 bases remaining between them.

The chain employs TRBV5-1 and TRBJ2-3, with D perhaps matching TRBD2 (6 bases). CDR1 is SGHRS and CDR2 is YFSETQ in the germline V gene. Between the trimmed V and J ends, which lost 7 bases and 0 bases, there was a span of 12 bases. This CDR3 contains 14 residues. The CDR3 loop reads CASGGGPSTDTQYF. CDR3 DNA: TGCGCCAGCGGGGGAGGCCCTAGCACAGATACGCAGTATTTT. The full variable domain, with the rest looked up from reference TRBV5-1 and TRBJ2-3, is KAGVTQTPRYLIKTRGQQVTLSCSPISGHRSVSWYQQTPGQGLQFLFEYFSETQRNKGNFPGRFSGRQFSNSRSEMNVSTLELGDSALYLCASGGGPSTDTQYFGPGTRLTVL.

Ten or more counts support this clonotype. The gene calls are TRBV7-9 and TRBJ2-1, with D perhaps matching TRBD2 (5 bases). CDR1 and CDR2 (germline): SEHNR, FQNEAQ (reference sequence). V dropped 1 base and J dropped 8 bases, with 15 bases sitting between them. This CDR3 comprises 15 residues. The CDR3 spells CASSLEQAVVDEQFF. For the CDR3, the DNA is TGTGCCAGCAGCTTAGAACAAGCGGTGGTGGATGAGCAGTTCTTC.

This clonotype was seen just once. J is TRBJ1-2 and V is TRBV9; 10 nucleotides agree with TRBD1. This CDR3 region has 14 residues. Germline V gene sequence: CDR1 SGDLS, CDR2 YYNGEE. Trimming took 2 bases from V and 7 from J; bases not matched to a gene: 5. This chain's CDR3 is CASSVGGTGAGYTF. DNA of the CDR3: TGTGCCAGCAGCGTTGGGGGGACAGGGGCTGGCTACACCTTC.

This clonotype was observed at least ten times. At one of its ends the junction is not consistent with the germline gene, which may arise from a read error. The chain is built from TRBV7-2 and TRBJ2-1, with D possibly being TRBD2 (5 bases). Germline V gene lookup returns CDR1 SGHTA and CDR2 FQGNSA. This CDR3 comprises 14 residues. This chain's CDR3 is CASSLDSAYNEQFF. The CDR3 bases are TGTGCCAGCAGCTTGGACTCGGCCTATAATGAGCAGTTCTTC.

The V gene is TRBV20-1, the J gene TRBJ2-3; TRBD1 might be the D (6 bases). Between the trimmed V and J ends, which lost 8 bases and 2 bases, there was a span of 17 bases. The V gene's germline CDR1 is DFQATT and CDR2 SNEGSKA (reference sequence). CDR3 length: 14 amino acids. Here the CDR3 reads CSCLTGAYTDTQYF. Written as DNA, the CDR3 is TGCAGTTGCCTGACAGGCGCCTACACAGATACGCAGTATTTT.

This clonotype was recorded a few times. The V and J genes are TRBV25-1 and TRBJ1-1, with a weak D call TRBD1 (5 bases). CDR1 is MGHDK and CDR2 is SYGVNS in the germline V gene. V was shortened by 1 base and J by 3 bases, with 9 bases between the two germline ends. The CDR3 totals 14 residues. This CDR3 is CASSELSRDTEAFF. CDR3 nucleotide sequence: TGTGCCAGCAGTGAATTAAGCAGGGACACTGAAGCTTTCTTT.

This clonotype was recorded at least ten times. The chain couples TRBV7-2 to TRBJ2-1, with TRBD1 identical over 7 bases. The CDR3 is 15 residues long. Germline CDR1 reads SGHTA; CDR2 reads FQGNSA. V trimming: 5 bases; J trimming: 5 bases; junction bases outside the gene matches: 9. This CDR3 reads CASSPTGQINNEQFF. In nucleotides, the CDR3 is TGTGCCAGCAGCCCCACGGGACAGATAAACAATGAGCAGTTCTTC.

This chain links TRBV29-1 with TRBJ2-3; 9 bases match TRBD2. V lost 7 bases and J lost 1; bases outside the gene matches: 9. The germline CDR1 and CDR2 sequences are SQVTM and ANQGSEA. The CDR3 length is 15 residues. The CDR3 nucleotides read TGCAGCGCCTTCCCGGGCGGGAGGGGCACAGATACGCAGTATTTT. Residues: CSAFPGGRGTDTQYF.

V usage is TRBV19 and J usage is TRBJ2-1, with 9 bases lining up with TRBD2. This CDR3 has 18 amino acids. Germline V gives CDR1 LNHDA, CDR2 SQIVND (reference sequence). The V and J ends lost 3 bases and 0 bases, in that order; junction bases with no gene match: 9. The CDR3: CASSMTGLAYNSYNEQFF. The CDR3 DNA reads TGTGCCAGTAGTATGACGGGACTAGCATATAACTCCTACAATGAGCAGTTCTTC.

This clonotype has more than one count but fewer than ten. This chain uses TRBV20-1 with TRBJ2-7; D gene ambiguous. The CDR3 contains 11 residues. The V gene's germline CDR1 is DFQATT and CDR2 SNEGSKA (reference sequence). V lost 3 bases and J lost 2, with 5 bases in between. The CDR3 DNA reads as TGCAGTGCTAGTCTCGCCTACGAGCAGTACTTC. This codes for CSASLAYEQYF.

This clonotype was seen ten or more times. The chain recombines TRBV29-1 with TRBJ2-7; TRBD2 agrees at 10 bases. In germline, CDR1 is SQVTM, CDR2 ANQGSEA. The V gene end was trimmed by 4 bases and the J gene end by 4 bases; junction bases not matched to a gene: 7. This CDR3 is 14 amino acids long. The CDR3 reads CSVVLAGVLYEQYF. DNA for the CDR3: TGCAGCGTTGTCCTAGCGGGAGTTCTGTACGAGCAGTACTTC.

The J gene is TRBJ2-2, the V gene TRBV4-1, with a weak D call TRBD2 (6 bases). The V end was cut by 4 bases, the J end by 0 bases, with 12 bases between. This CDR3 contains 16 residues. Germline CDR1 and CDR2: MGHRA and YSYEKL. CDR3 bases: TGCGCCAGCAGCCCTAGCGTACAGCCGAACACCGGGGAGCTGTTTTTT. Translating gives CASSPSVQPNTGELFF.

In its sample, this clonotype was seen many times. The V gene is TRBV20-1, the J gene TRBJ1-4, with 7 bases matching TRBD1. The CDR3 totals 15 residues. Looked up from germline, CDR1 is DFQATT and CDR2 is SNEGSKA (reference sequence). J gave up 1 base and V 3 bases, and 5 bases lay outside the gene matches. In nucleotides, the CDR3 is TGCAGTGCTAGCCTGAGGGGGCTAACTAATGAAAAACTGTTTTTT. Protein product: CSASLRGLTNEKLFF.

This chain joins TRBV20-1 and TRBJ2-1; 14 bases align to TRBD2. This CDR3 region has 17 residues. Germline CDR1 is DFQATT and CDR2 is SNEGSKA (reference sequence). V was clipped by 5 bases and J by 4 bases; unmatched bases: 10. Here the CDR3 reads CSAPLPTSGRGYNEQFF. For the CDR3, the DNA is TGCAGTGCTCCCCTCCCGACTAGCGGGAGGGGATACAATGAGCAGTTCTTC.